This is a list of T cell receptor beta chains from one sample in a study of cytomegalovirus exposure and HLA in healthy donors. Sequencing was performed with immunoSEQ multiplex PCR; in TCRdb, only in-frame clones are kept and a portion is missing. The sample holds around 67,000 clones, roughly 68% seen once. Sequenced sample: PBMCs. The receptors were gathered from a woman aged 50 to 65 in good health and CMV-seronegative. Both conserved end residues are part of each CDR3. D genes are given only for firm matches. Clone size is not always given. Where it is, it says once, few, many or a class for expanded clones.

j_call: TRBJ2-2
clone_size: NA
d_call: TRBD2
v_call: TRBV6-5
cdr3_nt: TGTGCCAGCAGTTACTCTGCTAGCGGGAGCACCGGGGAGCTGTTTTTT
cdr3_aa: CASSYSASGSTGELFF

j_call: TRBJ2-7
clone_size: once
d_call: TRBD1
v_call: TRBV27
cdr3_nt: TGTGCCAGCAGTTTATTTGGACAGGGCTCCTTGTACGAGCAGTACTTC
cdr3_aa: CASSLFGQGSLYEQYF

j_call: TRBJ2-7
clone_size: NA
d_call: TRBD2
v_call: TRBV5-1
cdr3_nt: TGCGCCAGCAGCTCAGGACTAGCGGGAGCGGTCGACGAGCAGTACTTC
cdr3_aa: CASSSGLAGAVDEQYF

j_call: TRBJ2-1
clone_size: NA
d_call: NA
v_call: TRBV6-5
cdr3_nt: TGTGCCAGCAACCCGTTAGACTCCTACAATGAGCAGTTCTTC
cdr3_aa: CASNPLDSYNEQFF

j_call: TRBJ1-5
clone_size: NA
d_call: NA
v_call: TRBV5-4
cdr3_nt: TGTGCCAGCAGCTTTGGGGGGGCGCGGGACAATCAGCCCCAGCATTTT
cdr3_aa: CASSFGGARDNQPQHF

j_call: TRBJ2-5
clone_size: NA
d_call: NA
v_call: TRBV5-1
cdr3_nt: TGCGCCAGCAGTCCCGGAGGGGCCCTCCAAGAGACCCAGTACTTC
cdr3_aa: CASSPGGALQETQYF

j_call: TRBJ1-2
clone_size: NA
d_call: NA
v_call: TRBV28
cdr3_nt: TGTGCCAGCTGTATGGGGGCGCTTAACTATGGCTACACCTTC
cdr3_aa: CASCMGALNYGYTF

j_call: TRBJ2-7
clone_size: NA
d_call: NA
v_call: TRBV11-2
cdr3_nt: TGTGCCAGCAGCTTAGTCTTGTACGAGCAGTACTTC
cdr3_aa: CASSLVLYEQYF

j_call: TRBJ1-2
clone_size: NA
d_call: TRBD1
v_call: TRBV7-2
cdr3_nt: TGTGCCAGCAGCTCAAACAGGGGGCCCTATGGCTACACCTTC
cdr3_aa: CASSSNRGPYGYTF

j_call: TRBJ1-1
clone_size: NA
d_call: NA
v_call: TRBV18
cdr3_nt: TGTGCCAGCTCACCCTCGACAGAGAATGAAGCTTTCTTT
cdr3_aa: CASSPSTENEAFF

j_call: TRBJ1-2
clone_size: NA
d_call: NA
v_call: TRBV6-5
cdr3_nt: TGTGCCAGCAGGCGGTGGGAGGAGGGTGGCTACACCTTC
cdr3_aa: CASRRWEEGGYTF

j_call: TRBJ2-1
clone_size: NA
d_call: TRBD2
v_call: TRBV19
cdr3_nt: TGTGCCAGTAGTATAGGTCAAGGACTAGCGGGTTACAATGAGCAGTTCTTC
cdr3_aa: CASSIGQGLAGYNEQFF

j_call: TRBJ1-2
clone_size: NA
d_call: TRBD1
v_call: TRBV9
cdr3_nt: TGTGCCAGCAGCCCAAGACAGGGGCGGGATGGCTACACCTTC
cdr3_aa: CASSPRQGRDGYTF